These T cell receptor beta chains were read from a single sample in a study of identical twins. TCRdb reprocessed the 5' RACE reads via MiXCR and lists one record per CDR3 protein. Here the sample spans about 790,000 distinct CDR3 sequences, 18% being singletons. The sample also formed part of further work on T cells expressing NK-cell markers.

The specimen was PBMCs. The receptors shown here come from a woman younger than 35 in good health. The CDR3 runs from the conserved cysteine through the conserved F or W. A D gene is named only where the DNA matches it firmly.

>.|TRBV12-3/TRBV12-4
CASNLRGVGRQPQHF
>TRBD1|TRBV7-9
CASSRDRGRGELFF
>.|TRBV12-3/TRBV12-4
CASSGQSYNEQFF
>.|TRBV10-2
CASSGRASGTRYEQYF
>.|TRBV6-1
CASSELGAGSYEQYF
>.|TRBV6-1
CASSPFEPGAQYF
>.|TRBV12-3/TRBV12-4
CASSFLGQRANYGYTF
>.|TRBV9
CASKPSQTTDTQYF
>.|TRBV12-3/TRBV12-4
CASSPNSFEAFF
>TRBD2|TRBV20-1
CSANPGLGRYNEQFF
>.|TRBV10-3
CATGAQGSAEAFF
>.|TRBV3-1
CASSQPTGYGYTF
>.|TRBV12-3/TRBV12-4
CASSRITGVNTGELFF
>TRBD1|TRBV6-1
CASRKPTGLFGNTIYF
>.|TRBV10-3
CAISGAGNYGYTF
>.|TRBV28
CASSLWGRVGTGDTEAFF
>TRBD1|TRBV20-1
CSALQGAEEKLFF
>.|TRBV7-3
CASSAERRDTQYF
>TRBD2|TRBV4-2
CASSQDVAGQETQYF
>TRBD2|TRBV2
CASERELAGSPEQFF
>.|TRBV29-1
CSVDLDYEQFF
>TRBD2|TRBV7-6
CASRKERGGSYNEQFF
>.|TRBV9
CASSVVGGDARELFF
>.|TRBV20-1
CSGWGASTDTQYF
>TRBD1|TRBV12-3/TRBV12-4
CASSETGAGNTIYF
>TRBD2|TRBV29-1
CSAAKGLAGGQFYEQYF
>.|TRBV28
CASTPAGTGEKLFF
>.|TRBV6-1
CASTRDAQYTEAFF
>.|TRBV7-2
CASSRRNTGELFF
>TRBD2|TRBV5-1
CASSTLGLASETQYF
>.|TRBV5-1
CASSLAAASGNTIYF
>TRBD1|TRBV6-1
CASSPAQGGPGELFF
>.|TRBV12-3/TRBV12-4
CASSLPPGKGQFF
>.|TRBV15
CATSRTSGAQYF
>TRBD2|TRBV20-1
CSARDQSSGRARETQYF
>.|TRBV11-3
CASSLDGVPRQFF
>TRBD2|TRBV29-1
CSVRGESEQYF
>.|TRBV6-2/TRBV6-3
CASSYGTFYNEQFF
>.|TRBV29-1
CSVQDRNTGELFF
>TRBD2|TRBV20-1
CSAYPGLASYNEQFF
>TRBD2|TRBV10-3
CAPPFLAGGAQDEQYF
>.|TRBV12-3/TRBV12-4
CASSVPMNTGELFF
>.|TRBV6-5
CASSPRSDGSYEQYF
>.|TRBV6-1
CASSLKGPYSNQPQHF
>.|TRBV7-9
CASSSGPSNTEAFF
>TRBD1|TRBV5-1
CASSLLTGAGANVLTF
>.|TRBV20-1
CSANLDSYEQYF
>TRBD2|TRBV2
CASSEIGLAGVPDTQYF
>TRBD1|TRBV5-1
CASSSPGGVSTDTQYF